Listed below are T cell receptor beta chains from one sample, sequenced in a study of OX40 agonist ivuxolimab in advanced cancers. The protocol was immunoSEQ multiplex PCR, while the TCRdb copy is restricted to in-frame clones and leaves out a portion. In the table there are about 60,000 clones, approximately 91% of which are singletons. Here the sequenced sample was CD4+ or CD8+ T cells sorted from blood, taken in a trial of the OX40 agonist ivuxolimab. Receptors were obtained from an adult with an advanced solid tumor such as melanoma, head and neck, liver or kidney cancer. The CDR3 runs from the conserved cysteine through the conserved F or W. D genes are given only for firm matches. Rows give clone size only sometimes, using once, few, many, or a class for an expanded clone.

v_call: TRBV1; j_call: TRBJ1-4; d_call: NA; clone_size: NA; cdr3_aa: CTSSQTGFISTNEKLFF; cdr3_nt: TGCACCAGCAGCCAGACAGGGTTCATTTCAACTAATGAAAAACTGTTTTTT
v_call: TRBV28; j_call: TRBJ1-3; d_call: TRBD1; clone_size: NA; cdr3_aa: CASRTGTGVLSGNTIYF; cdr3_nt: TGTGCCAGCAGAACCGGGACAGGGGTACTCTCTGGAAACACCATATATTTT
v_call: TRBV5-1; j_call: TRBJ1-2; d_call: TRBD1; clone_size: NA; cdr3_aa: CASSPSGQAPSYTF; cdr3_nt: TGCGCCAGCAGCCCCTCTGGACAGGCGCCTAGCTACACCTTC
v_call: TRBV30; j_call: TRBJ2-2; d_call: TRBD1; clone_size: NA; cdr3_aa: CAWSRGLGTGELFF; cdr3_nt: TGTGCCTGGAGCAGGGGGCTTGGCACCGGGGAGCTGTTTTTT
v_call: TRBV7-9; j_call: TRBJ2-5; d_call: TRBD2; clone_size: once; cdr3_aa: CASSFFGDYRYQETQYF; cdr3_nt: TGTGCCAGCAGCTTCTTTGGGGACTACAGATACCAAGAGACCCAGTACTTC
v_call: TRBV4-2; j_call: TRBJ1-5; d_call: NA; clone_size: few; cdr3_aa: CASSQDQGTGQPQHF; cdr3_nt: TGTGCCAGCAGCCAAGATCAGGGTACGGGGCAGCCCCAGCATTTT
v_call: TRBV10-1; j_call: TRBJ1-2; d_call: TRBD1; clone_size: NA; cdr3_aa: CASSAGQSYGYTF; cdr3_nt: TGCGCCAGCAGTGCGGGACAGAGCTATGGCTACACCTTC
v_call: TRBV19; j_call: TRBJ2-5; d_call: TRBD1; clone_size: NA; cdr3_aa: CASRDPGQGSGETQYF; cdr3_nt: TGTGCCAGTCGAGATCCGGGACAGGGGAGCGGAGAGACCCAGTACTTC
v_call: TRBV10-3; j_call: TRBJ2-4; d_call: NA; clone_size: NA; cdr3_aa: CAISDGNIQYF; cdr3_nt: TGTGCCATCAGCGACGGGAACATTCAGTACTTC
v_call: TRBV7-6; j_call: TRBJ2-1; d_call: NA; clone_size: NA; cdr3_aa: CASSLGGSDNEQFF; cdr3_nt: TGTGCCAGCAGCTTAGGGGGGTCGGACAATGAGCAGTTCTTC
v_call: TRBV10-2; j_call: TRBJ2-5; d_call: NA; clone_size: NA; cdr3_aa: CASRVGGGEAQYF; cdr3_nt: TGCGCCAGCAGGGTGGGTGGAGGAGAGGCCCAGTACTTC
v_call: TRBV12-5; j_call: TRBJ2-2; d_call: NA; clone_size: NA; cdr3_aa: CASGFMQGGASSTGELFF; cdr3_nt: TGTGCTAGTGGTTTTATGCAGGGGGGGGCGTCGAGCACCGGGGAGCTGTTTTTT
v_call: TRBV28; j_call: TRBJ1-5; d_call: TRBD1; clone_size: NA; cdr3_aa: CASSRTGLRGSQHF; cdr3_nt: TGTGCCAGCAGCCGGACAGGTCTGCGGGGGTCCCAGCATTTT
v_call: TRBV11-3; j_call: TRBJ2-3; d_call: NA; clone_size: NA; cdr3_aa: CASSLGQSTDTQYF; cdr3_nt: TGTGCCAGCAGCTTAGGACAGAGCACAGATACGCAGTATTTT
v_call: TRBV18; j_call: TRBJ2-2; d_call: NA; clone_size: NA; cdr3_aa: CASSPPLLTGNTGELFF; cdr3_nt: TGTGCCAGCTCACCACCTCTCCTAACAGGAAACACCGGGGAGCTGTTTTTT
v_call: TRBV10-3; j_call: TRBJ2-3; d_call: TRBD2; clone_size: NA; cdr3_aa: CAISTTSGATDTQYF; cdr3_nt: TGTGCCATCAGCACGACTAGCGGGGCCACAGATACGCAGTATTTT
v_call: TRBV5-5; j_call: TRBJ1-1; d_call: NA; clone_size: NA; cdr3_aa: CASSLEVRDGEAFF; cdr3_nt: TGTGCCAGCAGCTTGGAGGTAAGAGATGGTGAAGCTTTCTTT
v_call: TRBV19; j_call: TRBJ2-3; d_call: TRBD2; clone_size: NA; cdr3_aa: CASSDMGLAGNAQYF; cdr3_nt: TGTGCCAGTAGTGATATGGGGCTAGCGGGGAACGCGCAGTATTTT
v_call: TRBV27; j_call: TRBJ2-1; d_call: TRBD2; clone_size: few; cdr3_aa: CASSRRLAGGNEQFF; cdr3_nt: TGTGCCAGCAGTCGAAGACTAGCGGGGGGCAATGAGCAGTTCTTC
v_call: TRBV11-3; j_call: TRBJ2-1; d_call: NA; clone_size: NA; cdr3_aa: CASSLRLGNYNEQFF; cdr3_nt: TGTGCCAGCAGCCTTCGACTAGGGAATTACAATGAGCAGTTCTTC
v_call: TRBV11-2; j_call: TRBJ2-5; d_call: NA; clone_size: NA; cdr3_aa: CASSLTGLETQYF; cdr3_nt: TGTGCCAGCAGCCTTACAGGGCTGGAGACCCAGTACTTC
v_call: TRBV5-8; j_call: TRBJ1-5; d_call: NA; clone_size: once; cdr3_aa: CASSFGADQPQHF; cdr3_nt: TGTGCCAGCAGCTTCGGCGCGGATCAGCCCCAGCATTTT
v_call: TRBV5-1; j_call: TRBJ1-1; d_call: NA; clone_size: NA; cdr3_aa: CASSLEGSEAFF; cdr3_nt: TGCGCCAGCAGCTTGGAAGGCTCTGAAGCTTTCTTT
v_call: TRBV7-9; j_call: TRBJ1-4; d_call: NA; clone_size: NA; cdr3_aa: CASSLRGADEKLFF; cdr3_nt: TGTGCCAGCAGCTTAAGGGGGGCGGACGAAAAACTGTTTTTT
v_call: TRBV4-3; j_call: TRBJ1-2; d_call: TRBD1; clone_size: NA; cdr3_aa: CASSQDQTTGGFRGYTF; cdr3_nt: TGCGCCAGCAGCCAAGATCAGACAACAGGGGGATTTCGGGGCTACACCTTC
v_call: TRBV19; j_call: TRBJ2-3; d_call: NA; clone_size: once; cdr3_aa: CASSMRAGSTDTQYF; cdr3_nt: TGTGCCAGTAGTATGAGGGCGGGAAGCACAGATACGCAGTATTTT
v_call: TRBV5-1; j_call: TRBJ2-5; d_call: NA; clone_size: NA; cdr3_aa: CASSLGGVPQETQYF; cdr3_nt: TGCGCCAGCAGCTTGGGGGGTGTCCCCCAAGAGACCCAGTACTTC
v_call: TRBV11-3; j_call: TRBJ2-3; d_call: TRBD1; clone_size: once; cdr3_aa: CASSSGTGSTDTQYF; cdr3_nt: TGTGCCAGCAGTTCCGGGACAGGCAGCACAGATACGCAGTATTTT
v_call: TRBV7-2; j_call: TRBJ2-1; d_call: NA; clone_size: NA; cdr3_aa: CASSPSSYNEQFF; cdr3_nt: TGTGCCAGCAGCCCGAGCTCCTACAATGAGCAGTTCTTC